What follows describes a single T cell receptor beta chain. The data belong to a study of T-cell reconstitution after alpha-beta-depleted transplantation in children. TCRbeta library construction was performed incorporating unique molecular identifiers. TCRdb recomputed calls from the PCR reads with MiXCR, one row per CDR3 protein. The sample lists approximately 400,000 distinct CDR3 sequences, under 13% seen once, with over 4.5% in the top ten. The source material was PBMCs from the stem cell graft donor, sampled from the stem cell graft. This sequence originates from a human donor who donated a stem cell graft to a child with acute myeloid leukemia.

The CDR3 DNA follows: TGCAGTGCTCGAGCGGGAGCTGTCTACGAGCAGTACTTC. This translates into CSARAGAVYEQYF. V gene TRBV20-1 combines with J gene TRBJ2-7; TRBD2 aligns across 8 bases. The CDR3 spans 13 residues. Germline CDR1 reads DFQATT; CDR2 reads SNEGSKA (reference sequence). The junction had 6 bases not matched to a gene; V was cut back by 5 bases and J by 3 bases.